The sequence of this T cell receptor beta chain was determined in a study of blood T cell repertoires in COVID-19 (dated by TCRdb to about 2020). The study in broad terms: The collaborator samples originated in the United States, Italy and Spain and spanned the acute and convalescent phases of COVID-19. The material from the prospective study consisted of cDNA or gDNA derived from T cells, B-cell-depleted T cells, or PBMCs. The dataset comprised deeply sampled blood TCRbeta repertoires from subjects exposed to, actively infected with, or recovered from COVID-19. A freely available public database, intended as a resource for researchers studying the immune response to SARS-CoV-2, is where the repertoires were released. The samples were drawn from the first 160 participants of the ongoing ImmuneRACE study and from roughly 1,300 subjects provided by 6 global collaborators. A de-identified subject ID, COVID-19 status, age in years and sex were almost always included in the sample metadata. Where HLA class I and class II types were available, the types were taken from metadata supplied by the sample provider, not from assay-based typing. Here is what the overall study found, with its caveats: How much clinical and demographic metadata was included differed by source and by participant, and the metadata was provided uncurated.

Trimming takes 1 base from V and 2 bases from J, and the germline ends sit 12 bases apart. From its cysteine to its phenylalanine, the CDR3 spans 16 amino acids. The kept DNA is CDR3 alone, 48 bases in frame from the first base. CDR1 SEHNR and CDR2 FQNEAQ are derived from the germline V gene (reference sequence). With regard to this clone: This receptor's antigen is unknown. A read error is possible here, since a much larger clone lies one base away. The sample carries other DNA sequences with the same CDR3.

TCRbeta CDR3 regions were amplified from genomic DNA by means of the immunoSEQ Assay, a bias-controlled multiplex PCR. In the source study's methods: The number of nucleated cells in each sample was estimated from the amplification of reference gene primers within the assay. To quantify the absolute abundance of each unique TCRbeta CDR3 rearrangement, sequence reads were collapsed and filtered. For each sample, productive Simpson clonality was calculated by taking the square root of Simpson's diversity index across productive rearrangements. This immuneACCESS table, as held by TCRdb, lists in-frame sequences with V and J called but not all clones. Of the missing ones, under half trace to an unresolved V gene in checked studies; the others have no known cause. The DNA gave D and trimming, while V, J and clone size come from that table. This sample lists about 420,000 clones; about 87% were detected once. Together, the top ten hold 0.8% to 1% of the sample.

At one collaborating source in Seattle, patients were enrolled during active infection and were followed longitudinally through the course of disease. Each collaborating institution followed its own protocols to collect whole blood in K2EDTA tubes. For TCRbeta analysis, collaborators shipped samples as frozen whole blood, isolated PBMCs, or DNA extracted from either of those sample types. Sequencing input: peripheral blood. The chain was built from TRBV7-9 and TRBJ2-1; perhaps TRBD2 is the D gene, with 6 bases matching. The source of this sequence is a man younger than 35 with COVID-19, enrolled during active disease. The DNA sequence is as follows: TGTGCCAGCAGCTTAGGTGGGGGGAGCACCTACAATGAGCAGTTCTTC. This encodes CASSLGGGSTYNEQFF. Here the CDR3 is joined to the reference TRBV7-9 and TRBJ2-1 genes, and the full variable domain is: DTGVSQNPRHKITKRGQNVTFRCDPISEHNRLYWYRQTLGQGPEFLTYFQNEAQLEKSRLLSDRFSAERPKGSFSTLEIQRTEQGDSAMYLCASSLGGGSTYNEQFFGPGTRLTVL.